What follows are 19 T cell receptor beta chains derived from one specimen sequenced in a study of blood T cell repertoires in COVID-19. The table came from immunoSEQ multiplex PCR; TCRdb's copy has only in-frame clones and leaves some out. The sample carries 110,000 to 150,000 clones, about 87% recorded once. Sample: PBMCs or T cells enriched from blood (not recorded which). Receptors originate from a man aged 55 to 70 who had recovered from COVID-19.

The chain carries TRBV19 and TRBJ2-7; 8 positions match TRBD2. The CDR3 contains 15 residues. The V segment lost 3 bases and the J segment 1 base; nucleotides outside the gene matches: 5. Per the germline V gene, CDR1 is LNHDA and CDR2 is SQIVND (reference sequence). This CDR3 is CASSIALAGSYEQYF. CDR3 nucleotide sequence: TGTGCCAGTAGTATCGCCCTAGCGGGTTCCTACGAGCAGTACTTC. The full variable domain, rest sourced from reference TRBV19 and TRBJ2-7, is DGGITQSPKYLFRKEGQNVTLSCEQNLNHDAMYWYRQDPGQGLRLIYYSQIVNDFQKGDIAEGYSVSREKKESFPLTVTSAQKNPTAFYLCASSIALAGSYEQYFGPGTRLTVT.

The genes are TRBV6-6 and TRBJ2-7; 9 nucleotides line up with TRBD2. Germline V gene sequence: CDR1 MNHNY, CDR2 SVGAGI (reference sequence). The CDR3 contains 14 residues. V gave up 7 bases and J gave up 0 bases; unmatched junction bases: 4. CDR3 sequence reads: CASMSSGDSYEQYF. As DNA, the CDR3 is TGTGCCAGCATGTCTAGCGGGGACTCCTACGAGCAGTACTTC.

The V gene is TRBV30, the J gene TRBJ1-4; the match to TRBD1 covers 7 bases. CDR3 length equals 14 residues. Germline CDR1 is GTSNPN and CDR2 is SVGIG (reference sequence). The J segment lost 5 bases and the V segment lost 2 bases, leaving 5 bases of the junction unmatched. The CDR3 is CAWSPGQPNEKLFF. The CDR3 DNA sequence: TGTGCCTGGAGTCCGGGACAGCCGAATGAAAAACTGTTTTTT.

This chain connects TRBV2 to TRBJ1-1, with D perhaps TRBD1 (5 bases). The CDR3 sequence is 13 residues long. The V gene lost 8 bases and the J gene lost 0 bases, with 10 bases spanning the gap. The germline V gene encodes CDR1 SNHLY and CDR2 FYNNEI. In nucleotides, the CDR3 is TGTGCCAGCTCAGGAGGGGTGAACACTGAAGCTTTCTTT. Translation: CASSGGVNTEAFF.

The V and J genes are TRBV19 and TRBJ1-5; 7 bases line up with TRBD1. The CDR3 runs 15 residues. After removal of 4 bases from V and 4 bases from J, the junction contained 7 bases not matched to a gene. Germline V gene lookup returns CDR1 LNHDA and CDR2 SQIVND (reference sequence). The CDR3 here is CASSKGGLENQPQHF. The CDR3 nucleotides are TGTGCCAGTAGTAAAGGGGGCCTAGAGAATCAGCCCCAGCATTTT.

This clone appeared once. This chain joins TRBV3-1 (or the pseudogene TRBV3-2) and TRBJ2-5, with a possible D match to TRBD2 (6 bases). The CDR3 is made up of 15 amino acids. Trimming removed 4 bases from V and 3 bases from J, with 15 bases in between. Germline CDR1 reads LGHDT; CDR2 reads YNNKEL (reference sequence). The CDR3 loop is CASSRIPGTEETQYF. For the CDR3, the DNA is TGTGCCAGCAGCCGCATCCCCGGGACTGAAGAGACCCAGTACTTC.

The genes are TRBV9 and TRBJ2-3; 9 nucleotides match TRBD2. The CDR3 is made up of 15 amino acids. Germline-derived CDR1 and CDR2 are SGDLS and YYNGEE. Trimming cost V 1 base and J 2 bases; bases outside gene matches: 2. CDR3 DNA sequence: TGTGCCAGCAGCGTAATAGCGGGGGACACAGATACGCAGTATTTT. Its translation: CASSVIAGDTDTQYF.

The rearrangement links TRBV13 to TRBJ2-1; D call uncertain. This CDR3 is built from 13 residues. Germline CDR1 PRHDT, CDR2 FYEKMQ (reference sequence). The V end was cut by 0 bases, the J end by 4 bases, with 4 bases between. This CDR3 reads CASSLGSYNEQFF. CDR3 nucleotide sequence: TGTGCCAGCAGCTTAGGTAGTTACAATGAGCAGTTCTTC.

The chain combines TRBV5-1 with TRBJ1-1; TRBD1 might be the D (5 bases). The CDR3 length is 15 residues. Per the germline V gene, CDR1 is SGHRS and CDR2 is YFSETQ. Trimming shortened V by 0 bases and J by 3 bases, and 12 bases separated the two germline ends. The CDR3: CASSLDSLGDTEAFF. The CDR3 nucleotides are TGCGCCAGCAGCTTGGACAGTCTAGGGGACACTGAAGCTTTCTTT.

The chain uses TRBV28 and TRBJ2-7, with a tentative D call TRBD1 (6 bases). The CDR3 length is 20 residues. Trimming removed 7 bases at V and 7 bases at J, with 38 bases between. Germline CDR1 reads MDHEN; CDR2 reads SYDVKM. In DNA, the CDR3 is TGTGCCAGCACCCCAGTCGAGGGGGTGGTCGTGGCGGCAGCCTCCGAGGAGCAGTACTTC. Translating gives CASTPVEGVVVAAASEEQYF.

The chain recombines TRBV3-1 (or the pseudogene TRBV3-2) with TRBJ2-1, with a tentative D call TRBD2 (6 bases). Germline V gene data show CDR1 as LGHDT and CDR2 as YNNKEL (reference sequence). CDR3 length: 16 amino acids. V was clipped by 4 bases and J by 3 bases, with 16 bases between them. CDR3 sequence: CASSPPIGGIYNEQFF. In DNA, the CDR3 is TGTGCCAGCAGCCCCCCGATCGGCGGGATCTACAATGAGCAGTTCTTC.

The J gene is TRBJ2-7, the V gene TRBV4-1, with 8 bases lining up with TRBD1. J gave up 6 bases and V 4 bases, and 5 bases lay outside the gene matches. The length of the CDR3 is 13 residues. Germline V gives CDR1 MGHRA, CDR2 YSYEKL. This chain's CDR3 is CASSPKTGVEQYF. The CDR3 nucleotides are TGCGCCAGCAGCCCTAAGACAGGGGTCGAGCAGTACTTC.

The chain couples TRBV10-3 to TRBJ1-2; D is ambiguous. Trimming left V 6 bases short and J 4 bases short, with 18 bases between. CDR1 ENHRY and CDR2 SYGVKD come from the germline V gene. This CDR3 is built from 15 residues. For the CDR3, the DNA is TGTGCCATCAGAGAAGCAGTCATGAGCGGCTATGGCTACACCTTC. The encoded protein is CAIREAVMSGYGYTF.

The rearrangement links TRBV7-2 to TRBJ1-1, with TRBD1 identical over 7 bases. Germline lookup yields CDR1 SGHTA and CDR2 FQGNSA. This CDR3 has 13 amino acids. V dropped 5 bases and J dropped 4; count of bases not matched to a gene: 4. Here the CDR3 DNA reads TGTGCCAGCAGCCGGAACAGGGGCACTGAAGCTTTCTTT. Amino acid sequence: CASSRNRGTEAFF.

This chain joins TRBV18 and TRBJ2-7; TRBD2 agrees at 11 bases. The CDR3 consists of 18 residues. Germline V lookup: CDR1 KGHSH, CDR2 LQKENI. Trimming took 1 base from V and 1 from J; bases not matched to a gene: 9. CDR3 region: CASSPRASGGHTSYEQYF. The CDR3 region has the DNA TGTGCCAGCTCACCACGGGCTAGCGGGGGGCATACGTCCTACGAGCAGTACTTC.

The chain employs TRBV5-1 and TRBJ1-2; D might be TRBD1 (6 bases). Between the trimmed V and J ends, which lost 0 bases and 8 bases, there was a span of 20 bases. Per germline, CDR1 SGHRS and CDR2 YFSETQ. There are 16 residues in the CDR3. The DNA of the CDR3 is TGCGCCAGCAGCTTGGAGGGGCAGGGGAAGGCCTTGGGCTACACCTTC. This gives the protein CASSLEGQGKALGYTF.

This chain uses TRBV2 with TRBJ2-5; D is undetermined. Germline CDR1 and CDR2: SNHLY and FYNNEI. CDR3 length: 11 amino acids. V was cut by 8 bases and J by 5 bases, with 9 bases left in between. CDR3 region: CASLAWETQYF. DNA of the CDR3: TGTGCCAGCTTAGCCTGGGAGACCCAGTACTTC.

This clone was recorded only once. The V and J genes are TRBV4-1 and TRBJ1-1; D is unresolved. V dropped 2 bases and J dropped 0 bases, with 10 bases sitting between them. The germline V gene has CDR1 MGHRA and CDR2 YSYEKL. The CDR3 has 15 amino acids. Written as DNA, the CDR3 is TGCGCCAGCAGCCAATCACGGGAGCTGAACACTGAAGCTTTCTTT. Protein: CASSQSRELNTEAFF.

The genes are TRBV18 and TRBJ2-1; D call uncertain. Per the germline V gene, CDR1 is KGHSH and CDR2 is LQKENI. The CDR3 totals 15 residues. Trimming stripped 6 bases from V and 0 bases from J, with 12 bases between. The CDR3 is CASSHARSSYNEQFF. The CDR3 DNA reads TGTGCCAGCTCCCACGCCCGGAGCTCCTACAATGAGCAGTTCTTC.